The 23 T cell receptor beta chains in this list originate from one sample, sequenced in a study of T-cell reconstitution after alpha-beta-depleted transplantation in children. It was with unique molecular identifiers that the TCRbeta library was prepared. TCRdb passed the PCR reads through MiXCR, listing each CDR3 protein once. The repertoire holds about 510,000 distinct CDR3 sequences, with approximately 10% as singletons. The sample was PBMCs, mostly from graft donor cells, taken 180 days after TCRalphabeta/CD19-depleted stem cell transplant. These receptors all stem from a female patient aged 2-10 years who had a stem cell transplant for aplastic anemia, so the T cells may come from the graft donor.

The V gene is TRBV20-1, the J gene TRBJ2-5, with D possibly TRBD2 on 6 matching bases. CDR3 length: 16 residues. Germline V gives CDR1 DFQATT, CDR2 SNEGSKA (reference sequence). V lost 6 bases to trimming and J lost 3 bases, with 23 bases between them. DNA of the CDR3: TGCAGTGCGGGGCAGGGACTTATCTTAGGGGAAGAGACCCAGTACTTC. As protein: CSAGQGLILGEETQYF.

This clonotype was found a few times. The genes are TRBV7-2 and TRBJ1-6; a possible D gene is TRBD1 (6 bases). CDR1 is SGHTA, CDR2 FQGNSA, per germline. The CDR3 consists of 15 residues. The V end lost 5 bases, the J end lost 7 bases, and 15 bases lay between the germline ends. DNA of the CDR3: TGTGCCAGCAGCCTTCAACCCGGGGGCAATTCACCCCTCCACTTT. Translation: CASSLQPGGNSPLHF.

The chain employs TRBV4-3 and TRBJ1-2; a possible D gene is TRBD1 (6 bases). This CDR3 spans 14 amino acids. The germline V and J ends were trimmed by 2 bases and 4 bases, with 11 bases remaining between them. Germline V gene sequence: CDR1 LGHNA, CDR2 YSLEER. CDR3 DNA sequence: TGCGCCAGCAGCCAATTCGACAGGTCCTATGGCTACACCTTC. This encodes CASSQFDRSYGYTF.

The rearrangement uses TRBV12-3 or TRBV12-4 and TRBJ1-4; D ambiguous. CDR3 length equals 14 residues. Trimming left V 3 bases short and J 5 bases short, with 10 bases between. The CDR3 is CASSFLTENEKLFF. The CDR3 coding sequence is TGTGCCAGCAGTTTTCTTACGGAAAATGAAAAACTGTTTTTT.

For the CDR3, the DNA is TGTGCCAGCAGCCACTTAGGGATATACTCCCAGGGACTAGCGGGACAGAGCTCCTACAATGAGCAGTTCTTC. It specifies CASSHLGIYSQGLAGQSSYNEQFF. The chain couples TRBV14 to TRBJ2-1; 13 nucleotides agree with TRBD2. Trimming took 3 bases from V and 0 from J; bases not matched to a gene: 23. CDR1 SGHDN and CDR2 FVKESK come from the germline V gene. The CDR3 length is 24 residues.

The J gene is TRBJ1-3, the V gene TRBV29-1, with D tentatively TRBD1 (6 bases). Germline V gene lookup returns CDR1 SQVTM and CDR2 ANQGSEA. The CDR3 loop spans 14 amino acids. V was cut by 6 bases and J by 3 bases, with 15 bases left in between. The CDR3 reads CSVSPGGGGNTIYF. The DNA of the CDR3 is TGCAGCGTCAGCCCGGGGGGCGGTGGAAACACCATATATTTT.

In its sample, this clonotype was seen a few times. This chain connects TRBV5-1 to TRBJ1-2, with unresolved D. The CDR3 spans 14 residues. The V end was cut by 0 bases, the J end by 0 bases, with 6 bases between. Germline assignment: CDR1 SGHRS and CDR2 YFSETQ. CDR3 sequence reads: CASSLDAANYGYTF. As DNA, the CDR3 is TGCGCCAGCAGCTTGGATGCAGCTAACTATGGCTACACCTTC.

The V call is TRBV28, the J call TRBJ1-5; TRBD1 agrees at 7 bases. Per the germline V gene, CDR1 is MDHEN and CDR2 is SYDVKM. J lost 6 bases, V lost 2 bases, and 7 bases had no gene match. The CDR3 has 15 amino acids. The DNA for the CDR3 is TGTGCCAGCAGTTTACCACAGGGGCTAGGTCAGCCCCAGCATTTT. This codes for CASSLPQGLGQPQHF.

V and J are TRBV20-1 and TRBJ1-2, with TRBD1 as a possible D gene (5 bases). V dropped 3 bases and J dropped 4 bases, with 18 bases sitting between them. The germline gives CDR1 DFQATT, CDR2 SNEGSKA (reference sequence). This CDR3 spans 15 amino acids. In DNA form, the CDR3 reads TGCAGTGCTAGGGGTCCAGTAGACAGCGCCTATGGCTACACCTTC. It yields the protein CSARGPVDSAYGYTF.

The chain has TRBV6-5 and TRBJ2-2, with 9 positions matching TRBD1. CDR1 is MNHEY, CDR2 SVGAGI, per germline. Trimming took 4 bases from V and 4 from J; bases not matched to a gene: 4. The CDR3 length is 15 residues. The CDR3: CASSFRDRVTGELFF. DNA for the CDR3: TGTGCCAGCAGTTTCCGGGACAGGGTCACCGGGGAGCTGTTTTTT.

This clonotype occurred a few times. V is TRBV4-3 and J is TRBJ1-3; 7 nucleotides agree with TRBD1. V shed 0 bases, J shed 4 bases, and the junction held 9 bases outside the gene matches. The CDR3 is 17 residues long. The germline CDR1 and CDR2 sequences are LGHNA and YSLEER. The CDR3 loop reads CASSQDRGRGYGNTIYF. For the CDR3, the DNA is TGCGCCAGCAGCCAAGATAGGGGCAGGGGGTACGGAAACACCATATATTTT.

J is TRBJ2-1 and V is TRBV19; D is perhaps TRBD1 (5 bases). Deletions cut 8 bases from V and 4 bases from J, with 18 bases between. Per germline, CDR1 LNHDA and CDR2 SQIVND (reference sequence). The CDR3 runs 15 residues. In DNA, the CDR3 is TGTGCCAGTGCGCTGAGGTTGGGGCATTACAATGAGCAGTTCTTC. Translating it yields CASALRLGHYNEQFF.

This clonotype was counted only a few times. This chain joins TRBV11-3 and TRBJ2-2, with D hard to call. CDR1 SGHNT and CDR2 YENEEA come from the germline V gene. Between the trimmed V and J ends, which lost 5 bases and 7 bases, there was a span of 8 bases. This CDR3 spans 12 amino acids. CDR3 residues: CASSRVDGELFF. DNA for the CDR3: TGTGCCAGCAGCCGGGTGGACGGGGAGCTGTTTTTT.

The J gene is TRBJ1-5, the V gene TRBV12-5; unclear D gene. The CDR3 length is 18 residues. Trimming removed 0 bases from V and 3 bases from J, with 18 bases in between. The germline CDR1 and CDR2 sequences are LGHNT and FRNRAP. The chain's CDR3 is CASGLVRSLGRLNQPQHF. The CDR3 DNA is TGTGCTAGTGGTTTGGTACGTTCTCTCGGACGACTCAATCAGCCCCAGCATTTT.

This clonotype was detected a few times. The junction differs from germline at one of its ends, possibly a read error. The chain employs TRBV2 and TRBJ2-1; 12 positions match TRBD2. Germline loops: CDR1 SNHLY, CDR2 FYNNEI. The CDR3 is 16 residues long. The CDR3 sequence is CACRLAGERSYNEQFF. Written as DNA, the CDR3 is TGTGCCTGCAGACTAGCGGGAGAACGATCCTACAATGAGCAGTTCTTC.

This clonotype was seen ten or more times. This rearrangement joins TRBV20-1 to TRBJ2-1; D is ambiguous. CDR1 DFQATT and CDR2 SNEGSKA come from the germline V gene (reference sequence). Trimming stripped 2 bases from V and 4 bases from J, with 9 bases between. The CDR3 is 13 residues long. CDR3 sequence: CSARSLKYNEQFF. CDR3 coding DNA: TGCAGTGCTAGAAGTCTGAAATACAATGAGCAGTTCTTC.

There are many counts of this clonotype. The V gene is TRBV5-1, the J gene TRBJ1-1, with 10 bases lining up with TRBD1. Germline lookup yields CDR1 SGHRS and CDR2 YFSETQ. V gave up 5 bases and J gave up 2 bases; unmatched junction bases: 6. This CDR3 has 15 amino acids. The DNA for the CDR3 is TGCGCCAGCAGTTGGACAGGGGGAGATAACACTGAAGCTTTCTTT. It yields the protein CASSWTGGDNTEAFF.

This clonotype was seen more than once but under ten times. This CDR3 is CASSDPSGDTDTQYF. In nucleotides, the CDR3 is TGTGCCAGCAGTGATCCTAGCGGGGATACAGATACGCAGTATTTT. This chain joins TRBV2 and TRBJ2-3, with 9 bases matching TRBD2. This CDR3 contains 15 residues. After removal of 3 bases from V and 3 bases from J, the junction contained 4 bases not matched to a gene. CDR1 SNHLY and CDR2 FYNNEI come from the germline V gene.

This clonotype was observed a handful of times. The chain carries TRBV6-2 or TRBV6-3 and TRBJ2-7; the match to TRBD2 covers 14 bases. CDR1 and CDR2 (germline): MNHEY, SVGEGT. The CDR3 length is 19 residues. V shed 2 bases, J shed 0 bases, and the junction held 9 bases outside the gene matches. The CDR3 spells CASSYGSRTSGRTSYEQYV. CDR3 nucleotides: TGTGCCAGCAGTTACGGTAGCCGGACTAGCGGGAGGACCTCCTACGAGCAGTACGTC.

The table lists this clonotype with a few counts. The gene calls are TRBV29-1 and TRBJ1-6; a weak D match, TRBD1 (5 bases). The germline V gene has CDR1 SQVTM and CDR2 ANQGSEA. This CDR3 comprises 14 residues. Trimming stripped 7 bases from V and 7 bases from J, with 17 bases between. The CDR3: CSARVRGWNSPLHF. The CDR3 DNA reads as TGCAGCGCCCGAGTCCGGGGGTGGAATTCACCCCTCCACTTT.

This sequence joins TRBV5-5 and TRBJ2-6; D gene unclear. Looked up from germline, CDR1 is SGHKS and CDR2 is YYEKEE (reference sequence). Trimming stripped 7 bases from V and 0 bases from J, with 17 bases between. The CDR3 sequence is 17 residues long. This CDR3 reads CASLDWRQVSGANVLTF. CDR3 bases: TGTGCCAGCCTTGATTGGAGACAAGTCTCTGGGGCCAACGTCCTGACTTTC.

The rearrangement uses TRBV7-6 and TRBJ1-1; perhaps TRBD1 as D (6 bases). V lost 1 base and J 5 bases, leaving 8 bases between the germline ends. The CDR3 is 13 amino acids. Per the germline V gene, CDR1 is SGHVS and CDR2 is FNYEAQ. The DNA of the CDR3 is TGTGCCAGCAGCTTAGACAGGGCGACTGAAGCTTTCTTT. Its translation is CASSLDRATEAFF.

This sequence joins TRBV7-2 and TRBJ1-4; no clear D gene. Germline CDR1 is SGHTA and CDR2 is FQGNSA. The CDR3 spans 16 residues. Trimming shortened V by 2 bases and J by 8 bases, and 18 bases separated the two germline ends. DNA for the CDR3: TGTGCCAGCAGCTTAATTGGAGGTGTCCAAGGGGAAAAACTGTTTTTT. It is translated as CASSLIGGVQGEKLFF. The entire variable domain, with the rest obtained from reference TRBV7-2 and TRBJ1-4, is as follows: GAGVSQSPSNKVTEKGKDVELRCDPISGHTALYWYRQSLGQGLEFLIYFQGNSAPDKSGLPSDRFSAERTGGSVSTLTIQRTQQEDSAVYLCASSLIGGVQGEKLFFGSGTQLSVL.